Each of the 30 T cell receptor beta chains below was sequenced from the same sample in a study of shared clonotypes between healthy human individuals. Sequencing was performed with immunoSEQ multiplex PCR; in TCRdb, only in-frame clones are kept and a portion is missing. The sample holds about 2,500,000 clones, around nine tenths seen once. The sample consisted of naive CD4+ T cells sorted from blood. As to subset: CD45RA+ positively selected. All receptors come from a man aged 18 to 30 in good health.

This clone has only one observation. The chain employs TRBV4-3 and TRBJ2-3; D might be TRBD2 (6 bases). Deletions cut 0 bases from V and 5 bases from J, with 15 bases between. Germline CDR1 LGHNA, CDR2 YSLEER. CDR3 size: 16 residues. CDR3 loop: CASSQDSTGAGDTQYF. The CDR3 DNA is TGCGCCAGCAGCCAAGATTCCACGGGAGCGGGAGATACGCAGTATTTT.

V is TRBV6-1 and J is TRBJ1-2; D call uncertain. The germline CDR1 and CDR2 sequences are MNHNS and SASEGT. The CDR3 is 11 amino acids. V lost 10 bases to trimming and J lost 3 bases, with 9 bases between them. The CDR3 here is CATVDDYGYTF. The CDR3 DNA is TGTGCCACCGTCGATGACTATGGCTACACCTTC.

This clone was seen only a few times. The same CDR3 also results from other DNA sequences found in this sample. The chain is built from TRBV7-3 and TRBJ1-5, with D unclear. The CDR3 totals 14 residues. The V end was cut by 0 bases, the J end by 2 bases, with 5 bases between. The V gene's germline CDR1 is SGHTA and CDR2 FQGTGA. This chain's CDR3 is CASSLTGGNQPQHF. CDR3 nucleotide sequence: TGTGCCAGCAGCTTAACTGGGGGCAATCAGCCCCAGCATTTT.

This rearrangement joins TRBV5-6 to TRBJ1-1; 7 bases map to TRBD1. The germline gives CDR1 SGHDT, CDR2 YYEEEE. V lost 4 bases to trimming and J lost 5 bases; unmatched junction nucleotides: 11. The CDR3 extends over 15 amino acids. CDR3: CASSATGDPWTEAFF. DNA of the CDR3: TGTGCCAGCAGCGCAACAGGGGATCCTTGGACTGAAGCTTTCTTT.

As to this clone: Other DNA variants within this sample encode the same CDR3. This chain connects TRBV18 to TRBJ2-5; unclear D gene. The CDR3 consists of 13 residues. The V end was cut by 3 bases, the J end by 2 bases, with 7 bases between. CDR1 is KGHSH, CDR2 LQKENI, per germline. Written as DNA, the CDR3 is TGTGCCAGCTCACCCGTCGGGCAAGAGACCCAGTACTTC. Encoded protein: CASSPVGQETQYF.

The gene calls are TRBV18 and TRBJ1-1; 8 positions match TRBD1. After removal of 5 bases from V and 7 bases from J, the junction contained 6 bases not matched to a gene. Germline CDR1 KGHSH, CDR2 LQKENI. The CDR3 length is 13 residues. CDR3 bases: TGTGCCAGCTCAAAAGGACAGGGTGGTGAAGCTTTCTTT. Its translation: CASSKGQGGEAFF.

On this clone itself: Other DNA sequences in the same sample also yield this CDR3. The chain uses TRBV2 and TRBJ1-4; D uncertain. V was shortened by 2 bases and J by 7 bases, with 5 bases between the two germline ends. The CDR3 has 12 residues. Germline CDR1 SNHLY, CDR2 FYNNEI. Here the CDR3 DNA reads TGTGCCAGCAGTGAAAGGAGTGAAAAACTGTTTTTT. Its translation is CASSERSEKLFF.

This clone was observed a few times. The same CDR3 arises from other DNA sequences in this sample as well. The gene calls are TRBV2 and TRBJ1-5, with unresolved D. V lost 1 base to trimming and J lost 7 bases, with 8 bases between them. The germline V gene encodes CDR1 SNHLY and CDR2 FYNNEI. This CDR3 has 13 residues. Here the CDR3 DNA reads TGTGCCAGCAGTGAAGAAGGGTCCCAGCCCCAGCATTTT. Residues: CASSEEGSQPQHF.

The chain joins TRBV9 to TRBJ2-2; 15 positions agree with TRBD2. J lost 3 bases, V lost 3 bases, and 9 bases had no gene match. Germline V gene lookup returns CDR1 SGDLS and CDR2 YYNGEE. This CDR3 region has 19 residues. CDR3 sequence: CASSEGTSGRFRDTGELFF. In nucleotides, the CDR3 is TGTGCCAGCAGCGAGGGGACTAGCGGGAGGTTTAGGGACACCGGGGAGCTGTTTTTT.

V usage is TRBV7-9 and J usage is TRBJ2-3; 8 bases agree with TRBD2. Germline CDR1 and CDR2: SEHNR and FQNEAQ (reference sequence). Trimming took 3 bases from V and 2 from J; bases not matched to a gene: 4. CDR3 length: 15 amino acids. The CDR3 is CASSFAGGLTDTQYF. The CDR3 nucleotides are TGTGCCAGCAGCTTCGCGGGGGGACTCACAGATACGCAGTATTTT.

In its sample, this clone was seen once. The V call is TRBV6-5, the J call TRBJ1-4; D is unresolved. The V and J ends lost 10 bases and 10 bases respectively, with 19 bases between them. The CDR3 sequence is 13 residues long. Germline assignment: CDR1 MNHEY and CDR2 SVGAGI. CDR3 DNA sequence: TGTGCCACCGTGACGGGCGCCAGCCGAAAACTGTTTTTT. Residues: CATVTGASRKLFF.

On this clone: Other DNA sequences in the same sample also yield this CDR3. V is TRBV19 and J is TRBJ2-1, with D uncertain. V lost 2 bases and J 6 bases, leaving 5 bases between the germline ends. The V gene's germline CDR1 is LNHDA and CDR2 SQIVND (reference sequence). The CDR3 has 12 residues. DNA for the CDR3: TGTGCCAGTAGTATAACGGGCAATGAGCAGTTCTTC. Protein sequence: CASSITGNEQFF.

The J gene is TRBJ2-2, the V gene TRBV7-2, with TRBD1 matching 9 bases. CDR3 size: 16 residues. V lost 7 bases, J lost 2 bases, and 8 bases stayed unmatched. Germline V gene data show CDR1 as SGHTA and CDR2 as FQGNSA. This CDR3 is CASTKPGQGNTGELFF. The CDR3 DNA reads TGTGCCAGCACCAAACCGGGACAGGGTAACACCGGGGAGCTGTTTTTT.

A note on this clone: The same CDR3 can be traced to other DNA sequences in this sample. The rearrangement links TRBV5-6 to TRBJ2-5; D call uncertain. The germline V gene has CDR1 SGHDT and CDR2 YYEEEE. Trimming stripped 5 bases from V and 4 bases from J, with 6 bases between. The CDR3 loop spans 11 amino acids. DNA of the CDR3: TGTGCCAGCAGTAGGAGAGAGACCCAGTACTTC. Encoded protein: CASSRRETQYF.

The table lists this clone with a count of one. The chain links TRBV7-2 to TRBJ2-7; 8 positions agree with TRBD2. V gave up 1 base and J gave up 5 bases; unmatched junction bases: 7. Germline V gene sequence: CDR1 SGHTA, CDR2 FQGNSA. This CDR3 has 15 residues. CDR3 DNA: TGTGCCAGCAGCTTAGAGGGCGGGAGGCCCAACGAGCAGTACTTC. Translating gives CASSLEGGRPNEQYF.

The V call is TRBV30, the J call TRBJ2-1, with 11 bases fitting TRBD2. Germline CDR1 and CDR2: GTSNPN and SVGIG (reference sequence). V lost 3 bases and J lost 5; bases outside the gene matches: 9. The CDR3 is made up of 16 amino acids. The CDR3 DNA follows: TGTGCCTGGAGGAAGGGGACTAGCGGTACCCACAATGAGCAGTTCTTC. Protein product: CAWRKGTSGTHNEQFF.

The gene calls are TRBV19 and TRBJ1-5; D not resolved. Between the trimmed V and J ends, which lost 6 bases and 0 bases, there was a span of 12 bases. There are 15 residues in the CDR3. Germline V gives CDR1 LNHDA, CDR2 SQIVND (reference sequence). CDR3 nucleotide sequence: TGTGCCAGTAGCGAAAACATTAATAGCAATCAGCCCCAGCATTTT. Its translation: CASSENINSNQPQHF.

As DNA, the CDR3 is TGTGCCAGCAGTGATTCGCGGGGGAACACTGAAGCTTTCTTT. It specifies CASSDSRGNTEAFF. The chain is built from TRBV25-1 and TRBJ1-1; D gene uncertain. Trimming removed 3 bases at V and 1 base at J, with 9 bases between. CDR1 is MGHDK, CDR2 SYGVNS, per germline. The CDR3 loop spans 14 amino acids.

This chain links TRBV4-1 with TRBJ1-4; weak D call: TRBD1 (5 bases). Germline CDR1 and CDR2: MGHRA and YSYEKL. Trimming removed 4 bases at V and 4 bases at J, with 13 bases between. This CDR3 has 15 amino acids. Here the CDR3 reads CASSRDLGGNEKLFF. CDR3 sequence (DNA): TGCGCCAGCAGCCGGGACCTTGGTGGTAATGAAAAACTGTTTTTT.

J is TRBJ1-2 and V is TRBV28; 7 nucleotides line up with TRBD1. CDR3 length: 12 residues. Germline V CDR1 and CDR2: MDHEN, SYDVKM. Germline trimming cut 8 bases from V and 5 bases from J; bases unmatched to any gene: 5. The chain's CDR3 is CASAVGQYGYTF. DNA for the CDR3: TGTGCCAGCGCGGTGGGACAGTATGGCTACACCTTC.

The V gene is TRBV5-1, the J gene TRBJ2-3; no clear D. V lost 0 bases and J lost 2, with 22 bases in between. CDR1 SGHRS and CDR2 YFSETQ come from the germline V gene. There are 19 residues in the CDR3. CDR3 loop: CASSLASDFLGSTTDTQYF. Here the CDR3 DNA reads TGCGCCAGCAGCTTGGCATCGGATTTCCTTGGTTCCACCACAGATACGCAGTATTTT.

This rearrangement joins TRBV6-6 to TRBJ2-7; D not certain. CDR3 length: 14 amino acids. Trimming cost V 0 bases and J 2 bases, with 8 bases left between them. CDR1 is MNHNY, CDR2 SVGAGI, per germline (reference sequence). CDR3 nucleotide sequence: TGTGCCAGCAGTTACTCGCGGAACACCTACGAGCAGTACTTC. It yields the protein CASSYSRNTYEQYF.

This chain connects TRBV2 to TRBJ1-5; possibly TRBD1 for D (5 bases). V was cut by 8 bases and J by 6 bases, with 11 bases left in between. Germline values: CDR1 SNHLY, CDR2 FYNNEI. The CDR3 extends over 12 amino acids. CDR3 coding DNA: TGTGCCAGCTCCACGGGGGGTCAGCCCCAGCATTTT. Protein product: CASSTGGQPQHF. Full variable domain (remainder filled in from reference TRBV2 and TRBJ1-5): EPEVTQTPSHQVTQMGQEVILRCVPISNHLYFYWYRQILGQKVEFLVSFYNNEISEKSEIFDDQFSVERPDGSNFTLKIRSTKLEDSAMYFCASSTGGQPQHFGDGTRLSIL.

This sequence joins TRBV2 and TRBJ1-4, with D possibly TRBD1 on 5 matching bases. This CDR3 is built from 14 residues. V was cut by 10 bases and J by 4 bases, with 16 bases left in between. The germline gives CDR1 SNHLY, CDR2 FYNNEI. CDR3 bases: TGTGCCAACTCGATCGGGGGGGGTAATGAAAAACTGTTTTTT. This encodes CANSIGGGNEKLFF.

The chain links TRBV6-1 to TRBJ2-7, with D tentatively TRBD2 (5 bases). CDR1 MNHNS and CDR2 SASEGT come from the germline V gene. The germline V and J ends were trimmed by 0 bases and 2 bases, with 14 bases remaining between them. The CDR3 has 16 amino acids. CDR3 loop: CASSEAVRGPAYEQYF. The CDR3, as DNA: TGTGCCAGCAGTGAAGCAGTTCGGGGTCCCGCCTACGAGCAGTACTTC.

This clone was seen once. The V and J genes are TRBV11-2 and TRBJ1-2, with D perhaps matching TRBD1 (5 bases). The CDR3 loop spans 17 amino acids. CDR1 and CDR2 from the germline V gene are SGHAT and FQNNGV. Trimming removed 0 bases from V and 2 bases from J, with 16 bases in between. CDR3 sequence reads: CASSLDRRNSGNYGYTF. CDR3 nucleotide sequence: TGTGCCAGCAGCTTAGATAGGCGTAATTCAGGGAACTATGGCTACACCTTC.

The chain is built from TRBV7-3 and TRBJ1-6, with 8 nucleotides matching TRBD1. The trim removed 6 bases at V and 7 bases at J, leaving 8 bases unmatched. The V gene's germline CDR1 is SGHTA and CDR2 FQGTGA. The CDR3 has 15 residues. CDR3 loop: CASSWGQVGNSPLHF. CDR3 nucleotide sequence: TGTGCCAGCAGTTGGGGACAGGTCGGGAATTCACCCCTCCACTTT. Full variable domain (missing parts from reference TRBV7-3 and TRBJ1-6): GAGVSQTPSNKVTEKGKYVELRCDPISGHTALYWYRQSLGQGPEFLIYFQGTGAADDSGLPNDRFFAVRPEGSVSTLKIQRTERGDSAVYLCASSWGQVGNSPLHFGNGTRLTVT.

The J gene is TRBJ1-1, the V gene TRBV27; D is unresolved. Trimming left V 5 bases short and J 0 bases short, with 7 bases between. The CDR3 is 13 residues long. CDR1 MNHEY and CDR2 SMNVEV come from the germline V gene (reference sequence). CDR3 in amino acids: CASSAVVNTEAFF. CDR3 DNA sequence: TGTGCCAGCAGTGCAGTAGTGAACACTGAAGCTTTCTTT.

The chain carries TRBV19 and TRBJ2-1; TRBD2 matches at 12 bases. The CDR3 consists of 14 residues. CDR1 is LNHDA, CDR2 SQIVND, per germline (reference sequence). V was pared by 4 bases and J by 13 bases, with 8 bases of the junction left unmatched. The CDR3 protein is CASSTLAGGNKQFF. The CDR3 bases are TGTGCCAGTAGTACCCTAGCGGGAGGGAACAAACAGTTCTTC.

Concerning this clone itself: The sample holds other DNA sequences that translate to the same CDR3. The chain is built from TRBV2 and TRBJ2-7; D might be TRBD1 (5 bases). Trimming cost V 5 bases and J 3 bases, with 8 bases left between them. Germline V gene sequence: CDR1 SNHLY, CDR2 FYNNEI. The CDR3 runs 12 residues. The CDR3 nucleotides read TGTGCCAGCAGTAGGCAGGGCTACGAGCAGTACTTC. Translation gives CASSRQGYEQYF.